The 27 T cell receptor beta chains in this list originate from one sample, sequenced in a study of T cells in Graves' hyperthyroidism and ophthalmopathy. TCR beta CDR3 sequences were amplified from RNA transcripts. HTBI primers were the set used in a first-round RT-PCR of the TCR CDR3. Each CDR3 protein gets one entry after TCRdb re-called the multiplex PCR reads with MiXCR. Of some 370,000 distinct CDR3 sequences in the sample, around 15% were seen once. Sequencing was performed on blood. The receptor set was obtained from a man aged 45-65 years with Graves' ophthalmopathy.

This clonotype has just a few counts. The chain has TRBV6-1 and TRBJ2-7, with D unresolved. CDR3 length equals 11 residues. The germline V gene has CDR1 MNHNS and CDR2 SASEGT. V lost 6 bases to trimming and J lost 4 bases, with 7 bases between them. For the CDR3, the DNA is TGTGCCAGCAGGAATAGGTACGAGCAGTACTTC. This codes for CASRNRYEQYF.

Remarks on this clonotype: An end of the junction does not agree with germline; a read error may underlie this. V usage is TRBV20-1 and J usage is TRBJ2-7; 9 bases agree with TRBD2. The CDR3 covers 15 residues. Germline values: CDR1 DFQATT, CDR2 SNEGSKA (reference sequence). CDR3 coding DNA: TGCAGTGCTAGGCACTTAACTAGCGGGCAATACGAGCAGCACTTC. This translates into CSARHLTSGQYEQHF.

CDR3 nucleotides: TGTGCCATCAGTGATGGGGCAGGGGGGCAGGGTGAGCAGTTCTTC. This codes for CAISDGAGGQGEQFF. This chain links TRBV10-3 with TRBJ2-1; D perhaps matches TRBD1 (7 bases). From germline, CDR1 is ENHRY and CDR2 SYGVKD. The length of the CDR3 is 15 residues. Between the trimmed V and J ends, which lost 3 bases and 9 bases, there was a span of 18 bases.

The sample holds a few counts of this clonotype. The rearrangement joins TRBV12-3 or TRBV12-4 to TRBJ1-5; D is unresolved. This CDR3 region has 14 residues. Trimming pared 7 bases from V and 3 bases from J, leaving 13 bases between. The CDR3: CASTTSRDNQPQHF. CDR3 in DNA: TGTGCCAGCACGACCTCCCGGGACAATCAGCCCCAGCATTTT.

This clonotype was counted ten times or more. The chain carries TRBV5-1 and TRBJ2-1; unclear D gene. V was trimmed by 0 bases and J by 7 bases, leaving 11 bases between them. This CDR3 has 14 residues. Per the germline V gene, CDR1 is SGHRS and CDR2 is YFSETQ. The CDR3 sequence: CASSLEAQGNEQFF. DNA of the CDR3: TGCGCCAGCAGCTTGGAAGCGCAAGGGAATGAGCAGTTCTTC.

The V gene is TRBV11-2, the J gene TRBJ2-3; D unclear. Germline V gene sequence: CDR1 SGHAT, CDR2 FQNNGV. The length of the CDR3 is 13 residues. Trimming removed 1 base from V and 5 bases from J, with 7 bases in between. The CDR3 DNA follows: TGTGCCAGCAGCTTAGTTGTAGAAGATACGCAGTATTTT. Its protein is CASSLVVEDTQYF. Drawing the rest from reference TRBV11-2 and TRBJ2-3, the complete variable domain is EAGVAQSPRYKIIEKRQSVAFWCNPISGHATLYWYQQILGQGPKLLIQFQNNGVVDDSQLPKDRFSAERLKGVDSTLKIQPAKLEDSAVYLCASSLVVEDTQYFGPGTRLTVL.

This clonotype was observed many times. The chain recombines TRBV20-1 with TRBJ1-1; D unresolved. Germline loops: CDR1 DFQATT, CDR2 SNEGSKA (reference sequence). Trimming took off 5 bases at V and 3 bases at J, with 19 bases between the two ends. The CDR3 has 15 residues. The CDR3 DNA follows: TGCAGTGCTGGACGAAGGACCGGAGGGTACACTGAAGCTTTCTTT. Its protein is CSAGRRTGGYTEAFF.

The chain links TRBV7-9 to TRBJ2-3; tentative D call: TRBD1 (6 bases). Germline V lookup: CDR1 SEHNR, CDR2 FQNEAQ (reference sequence). V was pared by 4 bases and J by 3 bases, with 11 bases between. There are 14 residues in the CDR3. CDR3 residues: CASSSGTRTDTQYF. CDR3 nucleotide sequence: TGTGCCAGCAGCTCCGGGACAAGAACAGATACGCAGTATTTT.

This clonotype was seen a handful of times. The CDR3, as DNA: TGTGCCAGCAGCCAAAAACCCGGCCAAGGCTACACCTTC. This sequence encodes CASSQKPGQGYTF. This sequence joins TRBV14 and TRBJ1-2, with unresolved D. The CDR3 has 13 amino acids. Trimming took 2 bases from V and 8 from J, leaving 12 bases between them. Per the germline V gene, CDR1 is SGHDN and CDR2 is FVKESK.

This chain links TRBV20-1 with TRBJ2-7, with TRBD2 matching over 7 bases. The CDR3 has 17 amino acids. CDR1 and CDR2 (germline): DFQATT, SNEGSKA (reference sequence). V shed 0 bases and J 1 base; nucleotides not matched to a gene: 12. In DNA, the CDR3 is TGCAGTGCTAGAGATATAAGGAGCGGGATGGGATCCTACGAGCAGTACTTC. Translated, it gives CSARDIRSGMGSYEQYF.

This sequence joins TRBV19 and TRBJ1-2, with D perhaps matching TRBD1 (6 bases). Trimming took 2 bases from V and 3 from J, leaving 13 bases between them. The CDR3 runs 15 residues. Per germline, CDR1 LNHDA and CDR2 SQIVND (reference sequence). The CDR3 loop is CASSIYGRGDYGYTF. CDR3 bases: TGTGCCAGTAGTATATACGGCAGGGGAGACTATGGCTACACCTTC.

CDR3 in DNA: TGTGCCAGCAGTTATTCGACCGGGACAGGGCTTACAGGGGAGCTGTTTTTT. Protein sequence: CASSYSTGTGLTGELFF. The V call is TRBV6-9, the J call TRBJ2-2, with 9 bases lining up with TRBD1. This CDR3 has 17 residues. Per the germline V gene, CDR1 is MNHGY and CDR2 is SVAAGI. J was trimmed by 8 bases and V by 0 bases; bases with no gene match: 10.

The chain joins TRBV19 to TRBJ2-2, with 13 nucleotides matching TRBD2. Trimming at V came to 8 bases and at J to 6 bases, leaving 3 bases not matched to a gene. Germline V CDR1 and CDR2: LNHDA, SQIVND (reference sequence). The CDR3 is 14 residues long. The CDR3 sequence: CASRTSGRSGELFF. The CDR3 DNA reads as TGTGCCAGTCGGACTAGCGGGAGATCCGGGGAGCTGTTTTTT.

This clonotype showed up many times. The chain carries TRBV3-1 and TRBJ1-2; D is perhaps TRBD1 (5 bases). This CDR3 has 12 amino acids. CDR1 is LGHDT and CDR2 is YNNKEL in the germline V gene (reference sequence). Trimming cost V 3 bases and J 8 bases, with 10 bases left between them. The chain's CDR3 is CASSQGDGGYTF. In DNA, the CDR3 is TGTGCCAGCAGCCAGGGGGACGGGGGCTACACCTTC.

At least ten counts were recorded for this clonotype. This rearrangement joins TRBV29-1 to TRBJ1-1, with TRBD1 matching 7 bases. The CDR3 length is 12 residues. Germline V gene sequence: CDR1 SQVTM, CDR2 ANQGSEA. V shed 5 bases and J 10 bases; nucleotides not matched to a gene: 10. The CDR3 nucleotides read TGCAGCGTTTATGAGGGGGCCACAGGAGCTTTCTTT. It yields the protein CSVYEGATGAFF.

A few counts support this clonotype. The rearrangement uses TRBV7-9 and TRBJ1-2, with TRBD1 identical over 10 bases. V was pared by 9 bases and J by 8 bases, with 12 bases of the junction left unmatched. Germline V lookup: CDR1 SEHNR, CDR2 FQNEAQ (reference sequence). CDR3 length: 14 amino acids. The CDR3 protein is CASIPGGTGDGYTF. CDR3 sequence (DNA): TGTGCCAGTATTCCTGGAGGGACAGGGGACGGCTACACCTTC.

In its sample, this clonotype was seen many times. The chain is built from TRBV28 and TRBJ2-5; 12 bases are a match to TRBD2. V was pared by 5 bases and J by 4 bases, with 5 bases of the junction left unmatched. CDR3 length: 15 residues. Germline CDR1 is MDHEN and CDR2 is SYDVKM. The CDR3 coding sequence is TGTGCCAGCAGTGCGACTAGCGGGAGCTTAGAGACCCAGTACTTC. Protein: CASSATSGSLETQYF.

This clonotype was found once. The chain joins TRBV7-3 to TRBJ2-1; D is perhaps TRBD2 (6 bases). The V and J ends lost 2 bases and 5 bases respectively, with 16 bases between them. The CDR3 consists of 16 residues. In germline, CDR1 is SGHTA, CDR2 FQGTGA. The CDR3 is CASSLPGDRGHNEQFF. As DNA, the CDR3 is TGTGCCAGCAGCTTACCGGGGGACCGTGGGCACAATGAGCAGTTCTTC.

The chain links TRBV5-1 to TRBJ1-3, with D maybe TRBD1 (5 bases). From germline, CDR1 is SGHRS and CDR2 YFSETQ. The CDR3 runs 17 residues. Trimming shortened V by 0 bases and J by 4 bases, and 17 bases separated the two germline ends. CDR3 loop: CASSLEPRQQFGNTIYF. CDR3 nucleotides: TGCGCCAGCAGCTTGGAACCGAGACAGCAATTCGGAAACACCATATATTTT.

The chain combines TRBV27 with TRBJ2-2; TRBD1 aligns across 7 bases. V shed 7 bases and J 5 bases; nucleotides not matched to a gene: 10. Germline V gene lookup returns CDR1 MNHEY and CDR2 SMNVEV (reference sequence). The CDR3 spans 15 residues. The CDR3 coding sequence is TGTGCCAGCAAAAAGGTGACAGGGAGAACCGGGGAGCTGTTTTTT. Protein sequence: CASKKVTGRTGELFF.

This clonotype was observed many times. The chain carries TRBV30 and TRBJ2-7; 11 bases are a match to TRBD2. Losses at the gene ends were 1 base for V and 3 bases for J; bases not matched to a gene: 5. The CDR3 has 15 residues. Germline CDR1 GTSNPN, CDR2 SVGIG (reference sequence). Here the CDR3 DNA reads TGTGCCTGGAGTGGTGGGACTAGCGGCAACTACGAGCAGTACTTC. Protein: CAWSGGTSGNYEQYF.

This clonotype was detected only a few times. The chain has TRBV5-8 and TRBJ1-2, with no clear D. Germline assignment: CDR1 SGHTS and CDR2 YDEGEE. This CDR3 is 13 amino acids long. Trimming stripped 1 base from V and 3 bases from J, with 7 bases between. The CDR3 sequence is CASSLSRHYGYTF. The CDR3 DNA reads as TGTGCCAGCAGCTTGTCCCGACACTATGGCTACACCTTC.

The genes are TRBV12-3 or TRBV12-4 and TRBJ2-2; unclear D gene. The CDR3 length is 11 residues. V was pared by 7 bases and J by 6 bases, with 6 bases between. Here the CDR3 reads CASKTAGELFF. In DNA form, the CDR3 reads TGTGCCAGCAAAACTGCCGGGGAGCTGTTTTTT.

This clonotype was seen repeatedly, ten times or more. The chain recombines TRBV11-2 with TRBJ2-3, with D tentatively TRBD2 (5 bases). CDR3 length equals 14 residues. V dropped 4 bases and J dropped 6 bases, with 14 bases sitting between them. CDR1 and CDR2 from the germline V gene are SGHAT and FQNNGV. CDR3 bases: TGTGCCAGCAGCTCTAGCCCCAAAAAGGATACGCAGTATTTT. Translating gives CASSSSPKKDTQYF.

This rearrangement joins TRBV28 to TRBJ2-5, with a possible D match to TRBD1 (6 bases). Trimming took off 6 bases at V and 2 bases at J, with 19 bases between the two ends. Germline V lookup: CDR1 MDHEN, CDR2 SYDVKM. CDR3 length: 16 residues. The CDR3 loop is CASRMMNRDKQETQYF. CDR3 bases: TGTGCCAGCAGAATGATGAACCGGGACAAACAAGAGACCCAGTACTTC. Full variable domain (outside the CDR3, taken from reference TRBV28 and TRBJ2-5): DVKVTQSSRYLVKRTGEKVFLECVQDMDHENMFWYRQDPGLGLRLIYFSYDVKMKEKGDIPEGYSVSREKKERFSLILESASTNQTSMYLCASRMMNRDKQETQYFGPGTRLLVL.

Notes on this clonotype: A single base separates this from a much larger clone, so it may be a read error. The chain joins TRBV20-1 to TRBJ2-7, with 7 bases matching TRBD1. The CDR3 consists of 13 residues. Germline V CDR1 and CDR2: DFQATT, SNEGSKA (reference sequence). DNA of the CDR3: TGCAGTGCCCATAACAGGGGCCGAGACGATCAGTACTTC. Translated, it gives CSAHNRGRDDQYF.

This clonotype was counted at least ten times. The rearrangement links TRBV6-1 to TRBJ2-7; 9 positions agree with TRBD2. The V gene's germline CDR1 is MNHNS and CDR2 SASEGT. The V gene end was trimmed by 7 bases and the J gene end by 9 bases; junction bases not matched to a gene: 7. The CDR3 consists of 12 residues. CDR3 nucleotides: TGTGCCAGCACGGCGGGGGGGCCCGGGCAGTACTTC. It specifies CASTAGGPGQYF.